This is a list of T cell receptor beta chains from one sample in a study of T cells after somatic rescue of genetic block. Measured with immunoSEQ multiplex PCR; TCRdb has only the in-frame clones, and not every one. The data hold about 63,000 clones, with under 95% observed a single time. The material sequenced was peripheral blood mononuclear cells (PBMCs). The origin of the receptors is a man in his forties. Each CDR3 is given with its conserved first and last residue. Each record gives: D gene, J gene, V gene, clone size, CDR3 DNA, CDR3 protein. The D gene is left open where the match is weak. Expanded clones are given a class, and other clones once, few, many or no size at all.

- TRBJ2-5 TRBV18 once TGTGCCAGCTCACCACAAACGGGGAGAGAGACCCAGTACTTC CASSPQTGRETQYF
- TRBJ1-2 TRBV2 - TGTGCCAGCAGTGTTGGGAACTATGGCTACACCTTC CASSVGNYGYTF
- TRBJ1-3 TRBV12-5 - TGTGCTAGTGGTTTAAAACGACAGGCCGTTCCGGGAAACACCATATATTTT CASGLKRQAVPGNTIYF
- TRBJ1-2 TRBV7-9 - TGTGCCAGCATGCAACAGCCGATCTATGGCTACACCTTC CASMQQPIYGYTF
- TRBJ1-1 TRBV9 - TGTGCCAGCAGCGACCCGGGGGGGAGGGCTTTCTTT CASSDPGGRAFF
- TRBJ2-2 TRBV27 - TGTGCCAGCAGTCTTCGATCCTATATGACAGCCACCGGGGAGCTGTTTTTT CASSLRSYMTATGELFF
- TRBJ2-7 TRBV6-5 once TGTGCCAGCAGCCGCGGGGCGCTTGGCGAGCAGTACTTC CASSRGALGEQYF
TRBD1 TRBJ2-5 TRBV9 - TGTGCCAGCAGCGTGCAGGGACAGTCATTCGAGACCCAGTACTTC CASSVQGQSFETQYF
TRBD1 TRBJ2-5 TRBV2 - TGTGCCAGCAGATCGGACAGGGCACAAGAGACCCAGTACTTC CASRSDRAQETQYF
- TRBJ2-2 TRBV6-5 once TGTGCCAGCAGTTACGAGCAGGGCAGGTACACCGGGGAGCTGTTTTTT CASSYEQGRYTGELFF
- TRBJ2-7 TRBV11-2 once TGTGCCAGCAGCTCCGGGACGGGGTCGGTGGAGCAGTACTTC CASSSGTGSVEQYF
- TRBJ2-5 TRBV5-5 - TGTGCCAGCAGCAGGGGGAAAGAGGGGACCCAGTACTTC CASSRGKEGTQYF
TRBD1 TRBJ2-3 TRBV6-6 - TGTGCCAGCAGTTACAGGGACAGGGCACCAGATACGCAGTATTTT CASSYRDRAPDTQYF
TRBD2 TRBJ2-3 TRBV18 - TGTGCCAGCTCCCCTGTCGGGGGGAGCACAGATACGCAGTATTTT CASSPVGGSTDTQYF
- TRBJ1-6 TRBV5-4 - TGTGCCAGCAGCTTGGGAGGGCAGATCAATTCACCCCTCCACTTT CASSLGGQINSPLHF
TRBD1 TRBJ2-5 TRBV6-6 - TGTGCCAGCAGTCGACCCGGGACAGCGTGGGAGACCCAGTACTTC CASSRPGTAWETQYF
TRBD1 TRBJ2-2 TRBV10-1 - TGCGCCAGCAGTGAAAAGAGGGGGCCCGGGGAGCTGTTTTTT CASSEKRGPGELFF
- TRBJ2-2 TRBV21-1 - TGTGCCAGCAGCATTAGAGACAGGGTATCCGGGGAGCTGTTTTTT CASSIRDRVSGELFF
- TRBJ2-2 TRBV30 - TGTGCCTGGAGCGGGGGGCCACTAAGTTCGGAGCTGTTTTTT CAWSGGPLSSELFF
TRBD1 TRBJ2-7 TRBV19 once TGTGCCAGTACTCCCGGGACAGGTTCTTCCTACGAGCAGTACTTC CASTPGTGSSYEQYF
TRBD2 TRBJ2-3 TRBV27 - TGTGCCAGCAGTTTACGGGGACTAGCGGGAGAGGGGGATACGCAGTATTTT CASSLRGLAGEGDTQYF
TRBD1 TRBJ2-7 TRBV25-1 - TGTGCCAGCAGTGACCGCAGGGGGCTCGACGAGCAGTACTTC CASSDRRGLDEQYF
- TRBJ1-1 TRBV30 - TGTGCCAAGACAGGCGGGCTGAACACTGAAGCTTTCTTT CAKTGGLNTEAFF
- TRBJ1-1 TRBV30 - TGTGCCTGGGACAGCGAGATGAACACTGAAGCTTTCTTT CAWDSEMNTEAFF
TRBD2 TRBJ2-1 TRBV2 - TGTGCCAGCAGCCCGGGGACTAGCGGGCCACTCTTC CASSPGTSGPLF
- TRBJ1-5 TRBV19 few TGTGCCAGTGGGGGAGGGAGGGACGGCAATCAGCCCCAGCATTTT CASGGGRDGNQPQHF
TRBD1 TRBJ1-1 TRBV18 - TGTGCCAGCTCACAGGACAGGGCGGCCACTGAAGCTTTCTTT CASSQDRAATEAFF
TRBD2 TRBJ2-1 TRBV6-5 - TGTGCCAGCAGTCGAACTAGCGCTCACTACAATGAGCAGTTCTTC CASSRTSAHYNEQFF
TRBD2 TRBJ2-7 TRBV10-2 - TGCGCCAGCAGTGGACTAGCGGGAGGCAGCTCCTACGAGCAGTACTTC CASSGLAGGSSYEQYF
- TRBJ2-7 TRBV10-2 - TGCGCCAGCAGCGCCCGCTACGAGCAGTACTTC CASSARYEQYF
TRBD2 TRBJ2-3 TRBV19 once TGTGCCAGTAGTCCCCGACTAGCGGGGGACCTCCGAGATACGCAGTATTTT CASSPRLAGDLRDTQYF
TRBD1 TRBJ1-3 TRBV4-1 - TGCGCCAGCAGCCAAGTCGGGGTGCAGGGGGACACCATATATTTT CASSQVGVQGDTIYF
- TRBJ2-3 TRBV7-2 - TGTGCCAGCAGCTTGTCGCTAGCTCCAGATACGCAGTATTTT CASSLSLAPDTQYF
- TRBJ2-3 TRBV6-5 - TGTGCCAGCACCCCGAGGGGGGGTGCGCCAGATACGCAGTATTTT CASTPRGGAPDTQYF
TRBD2 TRBJ2-7 TRBV5-1 - TGCGCCAGCAGCAAAACTAGCGGGAGAATCTACGAGCAGTACTTC CASSKTSGRIYEQYF
- TRBJ1-6 TRBV9 - TGTGCCAGCAGCGTAGGGCAAAGGGCCTATAATTCACCCCTCCACTTT CASSVGQRAYNSPLHF
- TRBJ2-7 TRBV11-2 - TGTGCCAGCAACTTTGGGCAGAGGGGCGAGCAGTACTTC CASNFGQRGEQYF
- TRBJ2-3 TRBV7-3 - TGTGCCAGCAGCCGACCGGGAGATACGCAGTATTTT CASSRPGDTQYF
- TRBJ2-7 TRBV9 - TGTGCCAGCAGCGTAGGAGGGACGGCTACCTACGAGCAGTACTTC CASSVGGTATYEQYF
TRBD2 TRBJ2-5 TRBV18 - TGTGCCAGCTCACGAGCGGGGGGGCAACAAGAGACCCAGTACTTC CASSRAGGQQETQYF
- TRBJ1-5 TRBV9 - TGTGCCAGCAGCGTAGGAGCTAATCGCAATCAGCCCCAGCATTTT CASSVGANRNQPQHF
TRBD1 TRBJ1-1 TRBV4-1 - TGCGCCAGCGGAAGGGGTTTAGGAACAGGGGTAGGTAGGAACACTGAAGCTTTCTTT CASGRGLGTGVGRNTEAFF
TRBD1 TRBJ1-5 TRBV10-2 - TGCGCCAGCAGTGACCTCCGGGACAGTAATCAGCCCCAGCATTTT CASSDLRDSNQPQHF
- TRBJ2-2 TRBV10-1 - TGCGCCAGCAGTGAGTCGAGGCTCCCCGGGGAGCTGTTTTTT CASSESRLPGELFF
TRBD2 TRBJ2-2 TRBV5-5 - TGTGCCAGCAGCCCAGGACTAGCGGGGAACACCGGGGAGCTGTTTTTT CASSPGLAGNTGELFF
TRBD1 TRBJ2-5 TRBV28 - TGTGCCAGCAGGGGGTACCGTTACAGGGGCTCAGAGACCCAGTACTTC CASRGYRYRGSETQYF
TRBD1 TRBJ1-4 TRBV10-2 - TGCGCCAGCGGACAGGGGGCCTCTAATGAAAAACTGTTTTTT CASGQGASNEKLFF
TRBD1 TRBJ2-1 TRBV28 - TGTGCCAGCAGTTTATTAACAGGGGGCACTTACAATGAGCAGTTCTTC CASSLLTGGTYNEQFF
TRBD1 TRBJ2-5 TRBV2 once TGTGCCAGCAGTGATTGGATAGGACAGGGGGTTTTAGAGACCCAGTACTTC CASSDWIGQGVLETQYF
TRBD1 TRBJ1-6 TRBV5-1 - TGCGCCAGCAGCTTGCGGCAGGGGGCTAATTCACCCCTCCACTTT CASSLRQGANSPLHF
- TRBJ1-1 TRBV5-5 - TGTGCCAGCAGCTTGTCCGTATTAGGAGAAGCTTTCTTT CASSLSVLGEAFF
- TRBJ1-2 TRBV14 - TGTGCCAGCAGCCGGGACGACAGCTTCTATGGCTACACCTTC CASSRDDSFYGYTF
TRBD1 TRBJ1-1 TRBV11-2 few TGTGCCAGCAGCTTAGTCCTTGGGACAGGGGACCCGAGGACTGAAGCTTTCTTT CASSLVLGTGDPRTEAFF